One T cell receptor beta chain is described in this entry. No antigen is known for it. Base qualities are not at hand, and no much larger clone is one base apart. TCR beta CDR3 regions were sequenced from DNA using the immunoSEQ hsTCRbeta Kit. As for the original processing: The ImmunoSEQ Analyzer was used to analyse the TCR sequencing data. T cell clonality was defined as 1 minus Pielou's evenness, calculated on productive rearrangements. The inverse Simpson index, applied to productive templates, was used to measure T cell diversity. T cell density was TCR beta template counts normalized to usable DNA, estimated by amplifying and sequencing housekeeping genes. Two-sided Kruskal-Wallis tests were used to compare TCR metrics across histologic stages. The table comes from immuneACCESS by way of TCRdb, which keeps in-frame sequences with V and J called. Part of the clones is missing from these tables; in studies checked, under half for an unresolved V gene and the rest for unknown reasons. V, J and clone size reflect that table, while D and trimming were determined from the DNA. This sample is represented by about 11,000 clones; 80% to 90% of them were singletons. The ten largest clones capture about 3.5% of the sample.

The V end gives up 4 bases and the J end 1 base, leaving 7 bases in the junction not matched to a gene. CDR1 is given as SGHNT and CDR2 as YYREEE, both from the germline V gene (reference sequence). The CDR3 spans 16 residues, from the cysteine through the phenylalanine. The CDR3 DNA has 48 bases and is translated from base 1. Between the mid-2010s and the late 2010s, the patients underwent resection in either Japan or China. Two lung cancer pathologists independently reviewed H&E slides to confirm the histologic diagnosis of every case. Macro-dissection after pathologic assessment enriched premalignant or tumor cells for nucleic acid extraction. FFPE tissue was used for DNA isolation with the AllPrep DNA/RNA FFPE Kit. This entry comes from a study of immune evolution from preneoplasia to lung adenocarcinoma listed by TCRdb under 2021. Background for the entire study: HLA loss of heterozygosity was seen in roughly 6.6%, 14% and 36% of AIS, MIA and ADC lesions, and in no AAH lesions. POLYSOLVER was used to infer class I HLA alleles from exome data, and LOHHLA was used to detect allele-specific HLA loss. In total, the cohort included approximately 53 patients with pulmonary nodules, all of whom underwent surgical resection. The study profiled immune contexture across lung adenocarcinoma precursors and invasive adenocarcinoma using immune gene expression, TCR sequencing and multiplex immunofluorescence. According to the study, over a hundred samples were used for TCR sequencing. The sample size was set by how many specimens were available, not by a prior power calculation. TCR sequencing data came from roughly 51 patients. Resected precursor lesions (AAH, AIS, MIA) and invasive adenocarcinomas were compared against paired morphologically normal lung tissue. The immune data were integrated with whole exome sequencing and methylation data obtained from the same cohort of nodules. General study outcomes and caveats: Because all patients came from Japan and China, whether the findings apply to Western populations was uncertain. Top T cell clone frequencies were highest in normal lung and appeared to decrease progressively from AAH through AIS, MIA and invasive adenocarcinoma. Clonality was highest in normal lung, while later-stage lesions appeared to have lower clonality but higher T cell density and diversity. The findings were based on association rather than direct causation, and larger cohorts with long-term follow-up and longitudinal biopsies were deemed needed. T cell clonality was highest in KRAS-mutant nodules compared with EGFR-mutant or double wild-type lesions.

Sequencing was performed on FFPE minimally invasive lung adenocarcinoma tissue. The cell subset or site label, read with the paper, signifies: micro-invasive lung adenocarcinoma (MIA). The TCR was taken from a person aged 65-85 years with lung adenocarcinoma. Rearrangement joined TRBV5-4 to TRBJ2-5; 10 central nucleotides agree with TRBD2. The base sequence is TGTGCCAGCAGCGATCGACTAGCGGGCGTCCAAGAGACCCAGTACTTC. Its amino acids are CASSDRLAGVQETQYF.